Detailed here is one TCR beta chain. Clones were read by immunoSEQ multiplex PCR, and TCRdb kept only the in-frame ones, dropping some. The table has about 260,000 clones, about 89% seen once. This entry is derived from a study of blood T cell repertoires in COVID-19. Study at large: In each case, the material was cDNA or gDNA derived from T cells, B-cell-depleted T cells, or PBMCs.

This CDR3 is 15 amino acids long. In germline, CDR1 is MNHEY, CDR2 SMNVEV (reference sequence). With V trimmed by 2 bases and J by 2 bases, 1 base remained unmatched. The receptor was derived from a man in his forties or fifties with active or convalescent COVID-19. V is TRBV27 and J is TRBJ2-1, with TRBD2 identical over 9 bases. Sequenced material: peripheral blood. The CDR3 protein is CASSLVAGAYNEQFF. The CDR3 region has the DNA TGTGCCAGCAGTTTAGTAGCGGGGGCCTACAATGAGCAGTTCTTC.